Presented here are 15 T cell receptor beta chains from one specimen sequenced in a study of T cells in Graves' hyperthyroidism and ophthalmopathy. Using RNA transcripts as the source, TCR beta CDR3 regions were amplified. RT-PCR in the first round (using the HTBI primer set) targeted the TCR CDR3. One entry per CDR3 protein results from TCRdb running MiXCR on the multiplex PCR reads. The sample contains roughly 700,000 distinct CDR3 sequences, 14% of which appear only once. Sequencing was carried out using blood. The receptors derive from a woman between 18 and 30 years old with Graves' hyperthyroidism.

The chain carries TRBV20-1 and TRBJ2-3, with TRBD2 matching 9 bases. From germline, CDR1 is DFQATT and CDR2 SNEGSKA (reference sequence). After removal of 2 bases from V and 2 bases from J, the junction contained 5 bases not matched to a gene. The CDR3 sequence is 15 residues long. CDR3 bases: TGCAGTGCTAGACGGGGCGGGAGGGCCACAGATACGCAGTATTTT. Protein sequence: CSARRGGRATDTQYF.

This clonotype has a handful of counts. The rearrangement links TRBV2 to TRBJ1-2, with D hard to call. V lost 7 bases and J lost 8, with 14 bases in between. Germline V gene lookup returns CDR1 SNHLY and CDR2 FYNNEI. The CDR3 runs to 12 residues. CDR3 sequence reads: CASIKASGGYTF. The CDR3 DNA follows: TGTGCCAGCATAAAAGCCTCTGGGGGCTACACCTTC.

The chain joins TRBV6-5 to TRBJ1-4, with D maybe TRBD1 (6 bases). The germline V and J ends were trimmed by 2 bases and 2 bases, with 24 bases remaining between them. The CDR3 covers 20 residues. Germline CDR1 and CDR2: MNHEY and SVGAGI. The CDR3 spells CASSYDLGRPPGVTNEKLFF. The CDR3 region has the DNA TGTGCCAGCAGTTACGACCTGGGACGTCCGCCAGGGGTGACTAATGAAAAACTGTTTTTT.

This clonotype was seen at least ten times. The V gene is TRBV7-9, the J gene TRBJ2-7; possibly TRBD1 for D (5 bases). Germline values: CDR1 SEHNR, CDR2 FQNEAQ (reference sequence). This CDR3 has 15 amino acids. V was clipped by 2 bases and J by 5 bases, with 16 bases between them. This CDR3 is CASSLSSAGWDEQYF. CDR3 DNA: TGTGCCAGCAGCTTAAGTTCGGCAGGGTGGGACGAGCAGTACTTC.

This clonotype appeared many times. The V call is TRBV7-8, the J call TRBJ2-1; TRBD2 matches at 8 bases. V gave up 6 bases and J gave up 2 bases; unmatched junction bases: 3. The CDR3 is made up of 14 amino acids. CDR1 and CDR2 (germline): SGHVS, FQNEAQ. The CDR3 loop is CASSGSGAYNEQFF. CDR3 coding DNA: TGTGCCAGCAGTGGTAGCGGGGCCTACAATGAGCAGTTCTTC.

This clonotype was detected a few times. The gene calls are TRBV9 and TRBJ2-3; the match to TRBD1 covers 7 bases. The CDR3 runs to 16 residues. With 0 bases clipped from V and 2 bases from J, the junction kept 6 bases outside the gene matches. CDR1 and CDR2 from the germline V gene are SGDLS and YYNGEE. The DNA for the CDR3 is TGTGCCAGCAGCGTAGGAACGGGACAGCCCACAGATACGCAGTATTTT. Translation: CASSVGTGQPTDTQYF.

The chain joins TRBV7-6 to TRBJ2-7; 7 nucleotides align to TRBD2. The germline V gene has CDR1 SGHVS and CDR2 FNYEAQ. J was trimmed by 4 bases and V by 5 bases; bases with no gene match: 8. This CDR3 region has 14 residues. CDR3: CASSRGGLGYEQYF. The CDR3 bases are TGTGCCAGCAGCCGCGGGGGACTGGGATACGAGCAGTACTTC.

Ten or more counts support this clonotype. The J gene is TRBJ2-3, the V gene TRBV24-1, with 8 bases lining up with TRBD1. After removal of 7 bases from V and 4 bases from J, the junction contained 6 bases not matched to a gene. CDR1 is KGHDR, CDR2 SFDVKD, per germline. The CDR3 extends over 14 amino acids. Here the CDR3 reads CATRTGQGADTQYF. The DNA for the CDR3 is TGTGCCACCAGAACCGGACAGGGCGCAGATACGCAGTATTTT.

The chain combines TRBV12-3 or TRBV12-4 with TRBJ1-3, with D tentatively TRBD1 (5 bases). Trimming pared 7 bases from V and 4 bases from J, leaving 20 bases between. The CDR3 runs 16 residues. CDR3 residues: CASNPRRRGQGNTIYF. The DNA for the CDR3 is TGTGCCAGCAACCCGCGTAGGAGGGGTCAAGGAAACACCATATATTTT.

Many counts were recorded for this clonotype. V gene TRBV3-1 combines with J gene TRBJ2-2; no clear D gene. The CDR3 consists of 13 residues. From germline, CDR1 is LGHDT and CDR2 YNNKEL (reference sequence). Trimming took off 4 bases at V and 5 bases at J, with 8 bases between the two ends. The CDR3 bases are TGTGCCAGCAGCCCCCACAGAACCGGGGAGCTGTTTTTT. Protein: CASSPHRTGELFF.

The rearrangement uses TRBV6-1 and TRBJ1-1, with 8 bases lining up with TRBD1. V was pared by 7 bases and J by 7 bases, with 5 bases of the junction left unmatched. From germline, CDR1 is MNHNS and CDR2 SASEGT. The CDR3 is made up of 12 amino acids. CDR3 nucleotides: TGTGCCAGCATCGATACAGGGGGTGAAGCTTTCTTT. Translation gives CASIDTGGEAFF.

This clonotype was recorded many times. CDR3 bases: TGTGCCAGCAGTGAAACCGGGACAGGAGGTGAAAAACTGTTTTTT. This translates into CASSETGTGGEKLFF. The V and J genes are TRBV6-1 and TRBJ1-4; 8 bases match TRBD1. Germline lookup yields CDR1 MNHNS and CDR2 SASEGT. The CDR3 spans 15 residues. Trimming took 2 bases from V and 7 from J; bases not matched to a gene: 6.

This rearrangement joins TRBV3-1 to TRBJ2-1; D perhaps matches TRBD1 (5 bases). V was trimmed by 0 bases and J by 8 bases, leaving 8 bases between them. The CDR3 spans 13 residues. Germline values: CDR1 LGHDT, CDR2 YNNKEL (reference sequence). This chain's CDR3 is CASSQDWGDEQFF. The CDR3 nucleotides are TGTGCCAGCAGCCAAGATTGGGGCGATGAGCAGTTCTTC.

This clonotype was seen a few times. Written as DNA, the CDR3 is TGTGCCAGCAGCTTTCCCCAGGGGCCCCAGCATTTT. It yields the protein CASSFPQGPQHF. The genes are TRBV5-6 and TRBJ1-5; TRBD1 might be the D (5 bases). Looked up from germline, CDR1 is SGHDT and CDR2 is YYEEEE. With 2 bases removed from V and 9 bases from J, the gap between germline ends came to 9 bases. The CDR3 totals 12 residues.

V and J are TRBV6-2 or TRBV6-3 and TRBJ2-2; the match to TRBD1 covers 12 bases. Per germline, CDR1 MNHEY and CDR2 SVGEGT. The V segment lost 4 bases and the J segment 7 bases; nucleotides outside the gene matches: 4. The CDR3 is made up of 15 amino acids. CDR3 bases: TGTGCCAGCAGTTGGGGACAGGGGGCGATCGGGGAGCTGTTTTTT. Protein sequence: CASSWGQGAIGELFF.